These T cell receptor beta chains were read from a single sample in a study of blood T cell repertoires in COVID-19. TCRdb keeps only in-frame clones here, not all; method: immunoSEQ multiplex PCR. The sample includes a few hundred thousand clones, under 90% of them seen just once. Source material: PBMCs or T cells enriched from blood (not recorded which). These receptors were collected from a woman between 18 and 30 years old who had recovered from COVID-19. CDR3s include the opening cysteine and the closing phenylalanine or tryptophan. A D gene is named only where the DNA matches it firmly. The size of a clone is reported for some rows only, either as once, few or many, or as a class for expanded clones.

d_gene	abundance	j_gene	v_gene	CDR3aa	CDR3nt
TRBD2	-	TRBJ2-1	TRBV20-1	CSASSLAGAFSYNEQFF	TGCAGTGCTAGTAGCCTAGCGGGGGCCTTTTCCTACAATGAGCAGTTCTTC
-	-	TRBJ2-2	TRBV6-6	CASSRQGASGSLNTGELFF	TGTGCCAGCAGTCGACAGGGGGCTAGCGGGAGTTTAAACACCGGGGAGCTGTTTTTT
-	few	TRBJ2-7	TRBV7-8	CASSSRRLSYEQYF	TGTGCCAGCAGCTCTCGGCGGCTCTCCTACGAGCAGTACTTC
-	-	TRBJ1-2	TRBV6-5	CASSSTTGGNYGYTF	TGTGCCAGCAGTTCGACGACAGGCGGAAACTATGGCTACACCTTC
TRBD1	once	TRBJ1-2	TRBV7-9	CASSSDRGPGYTF	TGTGCCAGTTCTAGCGACAGGGGTCCTGGCTACACCTTC
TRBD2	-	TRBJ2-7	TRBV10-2	CASSEYGSGGAKGYEQYF	TGCGCCAGCAGTGAGTATGGTAGCGGGGGGGCCAAGGGCTACGAGCAGTACTTC
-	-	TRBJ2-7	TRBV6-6	CASSYELPRPGEQYF	TGTGCCAGCAGTTACGAACTACCTCGCCCCGGCGAGCAGTACTTC
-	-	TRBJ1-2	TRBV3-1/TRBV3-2	CASSQGIYGYTF	TGTGCCAGCAGCCAAGGCATCTACGGCTACACCTTC
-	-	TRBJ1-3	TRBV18	CASSPADGGSGNTIYF	TGTGCCAGCTCACCCGCGGACGGAGGCTCTGGAAACACCATATATTTT
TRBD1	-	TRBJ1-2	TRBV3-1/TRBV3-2	CASSQAQGAVGYTF	TGTGCCAGCAGCCAAGCTCAGGGGGCTGTTGGCTACACCTTC
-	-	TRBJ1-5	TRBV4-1	CASSSDHGSRGQPQHF	TGCGCCAGCAGCTCAGATCACGGGAGCCGGGGTCAGCCCCAGCATTTT
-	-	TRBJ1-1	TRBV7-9	CASSLAYGTEAFF	TGTGCCAGCAGCTTAGCGTACGGCACTGAAGCTTTCTTT
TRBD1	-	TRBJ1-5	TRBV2	CASNQGADQPQHF	TGTGCCAGCAATCAGGGGGCAGATCAGCCCCAGCATTTT
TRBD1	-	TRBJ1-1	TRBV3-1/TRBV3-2	CASSQPTGGSAEAFF	TGTGCCAGCAGCCAACCGACAGGGGGCTCTGCTGAAGCTTTCTTT
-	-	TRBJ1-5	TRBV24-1	CATSDWRVTAQHF	TGTGCCACCAGTGATTGGCGGGTTACCGCCCAGCATTTT
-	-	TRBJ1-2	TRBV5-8	CASSLDTPYGYTF	TGTGCCAGCAGCTTGGACACGCCCTATGGCTACACCTTC
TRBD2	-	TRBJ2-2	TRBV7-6	CASSLTSGRKAGELFF	TGTGCCAGCAGCTTAACTAGCGGGAGGAAGGCCGGGGAGCTGTTTTTT
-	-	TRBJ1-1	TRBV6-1	CASSDRVTEAFF	TGTGCCAGCAGTGACAGGGTGACTGAAGCTTTCTTT
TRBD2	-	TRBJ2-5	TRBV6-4	CASSPSGEETQYF	TGTGCCAGCAGCCCTAGCGGGGAAGAGACCCAGTACTTC
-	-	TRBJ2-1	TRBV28	CASSFGVGEQFF	TGTGCCAGCAGTTTCGGGGTCGGGGAGCAGTTCTTC
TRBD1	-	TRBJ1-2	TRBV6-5	CASSYQATGGGGYTF	TGTGCCAGCAGTTACCAGGCGACAGGGGGCGGTGGCTACACCTTC
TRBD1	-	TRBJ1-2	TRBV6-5	CASRGTGPYGYTF	TGTGCCAGCAGGGGGACAGGACCCTATGGCTACACCTTC
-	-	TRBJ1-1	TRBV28	CASTLHRGTEAFF	TGTGCCAGCACCCTTCATCGAGGGACTGAAGCTTTCTTT